A selection of T cell receptor beta chains follows, all from one sample in a study of blood T cell repertoires in COVID-19. Clones were sequenced by immunoSEQ multiplex PCR, and TCRdb holds only the in-frame ones, with some missing. Of around 230,000 clones in the sample, about 91% are singletons; the top ten hold around 10%. The sequenced sample consisted of PBMCs or T cells enriched from blood (not recorded which). The receptor set was obtained from a man between 18 and 35 years old with acute COVID-19. CDR3s include the opening cysteine and the closing phenylalanine or tryptophan. A D gene is named only where the DNA matches it firmly. The size of a clone is reported for some rows only, either as once, few or many, or as a class for expanded clones.

V: TRBV9; D: NA; J: TRBJ2-1; size: NA; DNA: TGTGCCAGCAGCGTAGCTCGGGGAATCGAGCAGTTCTTC; CDR3: CASSVARGIEQFF
V: TRBV15; D: NA; J: TRBJ1-2; size: NA; DNA: TGTGCCACCAGCAGAGGAATGGGGGGGAACTATGGCTACACCTTC; CDR3: CATSRGMGGNYGYTF
V: TRBV19; D: NA; J: TRBJ2-6; size: NA; DNA: TGTGCCAGTACCCCATCGGGATATTACCCCTCTGGGGCCAACGTCCTGACTTTC; CDR3: CASTPSGYYPSGANVLTF
V: TRBV28; D: NA; J: TRBJ2-7; size: NA; DNA: TGTGCCAGCAGTTCCGCGAGGAGGGGAGCCTACGAGCAGTACTTC; CDR3: CASSSARRGAYEQYF
V: TRBV9; D: NA; J: TRBJ1-3; size: NA; DNA: TGTGCCAGCAGCGTAGAGTACAGCTCTGGAAACACCATATATTTT; CDR3: CASSVEYSSGNTIYF
V: TRBV15; D: NA; J: TRBJ2-7; size: NA; DNA: TGTGCCACCAGCAGCCCCAAGGCCAAAACGGGACTTGATACCTACGAGCAGTACTTC; CDR3: CATSSPKAKTGLDTYEQYF
V: TRBV4-3; D: TRBD2; J: TRBJ2-3; size: NA; DNA: TGCGCCAGACAAGGACTAGCCCCCGATACGCAGTATTTT; CDR3: CARQGLAPDTQYF
V: TRBV9; D: NA; J: TRBJ1-6; size: once; DNA: TGTGCCAGCAGCGCCGGAGCCTTTGGGAATTCACCCCTCCACTTT; CDR3: CASSAGAFGNSPLHF
V: TRBV30; D: TRBD1; J: TRBJ1-3; size: NA; DNA: TGTGCCTGGAGCAACCCCCCGACAGGGAGTGGAAACACCATATATTTT; CDR3: CAWSNPPTGSGNTIYF
V: TRBV9; D: TRBD2; J: TRBJ2-5; size: NA; DNA: TGTGCCAGCAGCGCCTATAGCGGGCCCCAAGAGACCCAGTACTTC; CDR3: CASSAYSGPQETQYF
V: TRBV6-5; D: TRBD1; J: TRBJ1-5; size: few; DNA: TGTGCCAGCAGGCCAACAGGGGGCGCGGATCAGCCCCAGCATTTT; CDR3: CASRPTGGADQPQHF
V: TRBV11-3; D: NA; J: TRBJ2-7; size: NA; DNA: TGTGCCAGCAGGGACTATAACTACGAGCAGTACTTC; CDR3: CASRDYNYEQYF
V: TRBV19; D: NA; J: TRBJ2-7; size: NA; DNA: TGTGCCAGTAAGAGCGGCCCCGACTACGAGCAGTACTTC; CDR3: CASKSGPDYEQYF
V: TRBV28; D: TRBD2; J: TRBJ2-7; size: NA; DNA: TGTGCCAGCAGTCTCGGGACTAGCGCGGTCGAGGAGCAGTACTTC; CDR3: CASSLGTSAVEEQYF
V: TRBV7-2; D: TRBD1; J: TRBJ1-2; size: NA; DNA: TGTGCCAGCAGTGGAGACCTCGGACAGGACTATGGCTACACCTTC; CDR3: CASSGDLGQDYGYTF
V: TRBV7-2; D: NA; J: TRBJ1-3; size: few; DNA: TGTGCCAGCAGCTTAGTTAGCACATCTGGAAACACCATATATTTT; CDR3: CASSLVSTSGNTIYF
V: TRBV11-2; D: TRBD2; J: TRBJ2-3; size: many; DNA: TGTGCCAGCAGTGGGAGGGATGACACAGATACGCAGTATTTT; CDR3: CASSGRDDTDTQYF
V: TRBV28; D: TRBD1; J: TRBJ1-2; size: NA; DNA: TGTGCCAGCACCGATCACAGGGGCGTATATGGCTACACCTTC; CDR3: CASTDHRGVYGYTF
V: TRBV30; D: TRBD1; J: TRBJ2-1; size: NA; DNA: TGTGCCTGGAGTGGCCGGGACAGGGGCGGCAATGAGCAGTTCTTC; CDR3: CAWSGRDRGGNEQFF
V: TRBV4-2; D: TRBD2; J: TRBJ2-1; size: few; DNA: TGTGCCAGCAGCCATCTCACTAGCGGGGGGCGAAACAATGAGCAGTTCTTC; CDR3: CASSHLTSGGRNNEQFF
V: TRBV5-4; D: TRBD2; J: TRBJ2-3; size: NA; DNA: TGTGCCAGCAGCAAGACTAGCGGGATTGATACGCAGTATTTT; CDR3: CASSKTSGIDTQYF
V: TRBV5-4; D: TRBD2; J: TRBJ2-7; size: NA; DNA: TGTGCCAGCAGCTTGCTGTTTGAACTAGCGGGTCCCACGGACGAGCAGTACTTC; CDR3: CASSLLFELAGPTDEQYF